Below, 15 T cell receptor beta chains from the same sample are listed, as sequenced in a study of technical replicates of blood from a few donors. TCRdb keeps only in-frame clones here, not all; method: immunoSEQ multiplex PCR. The table includes about 75,000 clones, around 92% detected once. The sample was T cells isolated from PBMCs. The receptors were gathered from a human donor in good health.

CDR3 DNA sequence: TGTGCCAGCAGCTATAGGGGGAACACTGAAGCTTTCTTT. Its translation is CASSYRGNTEAFF. The chain uses TRBV11-1 and TRBJ1-1; D may be TRBD1 (5 bases). V dropped 4 bases and J dropped 1 base, with 7 bases sitting between them. The germline gives CDR1 SGHAT, CDR2 FQDESV (reference sequence). The CDR3 loop spans 13 amino acids.

V usage is TRBV19 and J usage is TRBJ2-3, with 9 bases that match TRBD2. Germline V lookup: CDR1 LNHDA, CDR2 SQIVND (reference sequence). This CDR3 region has 17 residues. V shed 3 bases and J 5 bases; nucleotides not matched to a gene: 12. The CDR3 coding sequence is TGTGCCAGTAGTATGATCACTCTAGCGGGGCTTGTAGATACGCAGTATTTT. Its translation: CASSMITLAGLVDTQYF.

The gene calls are TRBV5-1 and TRBJ2-7; 7 nucleotides match TRBD2. Germline V CDR1 and CDR2: SGHRS, YFSETQ. With 4 bases clipped from V and 1 base from J, the junction kept 8 bases outside the gene matches. The CDR3 covers 15 residues. As DNA, the CDR3 is TGCGCCAGCAGCACTTCTAGCGGTGCGTCCTACGAGCAGTACTTC. Amino acids: CASSTSSGASYEQYF.

V and J are TRBV7-9 and TRBJ1-2, with D possibly TRBD1 on 6 matching bases. Germline V lookup: CDR1 SEHNR, CDR2 FQNEAQ (reference sequence). The CDR3 has 14 amino acids. The V gene lost 5 bases and the J gene lost 4 bases, with 14 bases spanning the gap. The CDR3 sequence is CASSASDRPYGYTF. CDR3 DNA: TGTGCCAGCAGCGCTTCCGACAGGCCCTATGGCTACACCTTC.

V is TRBV7-8 and J is TRBJ1-1; D not certain. V was trimmed by 3 bases and J by 1 base, leaving 27 bases between them. Germline V gives CDR1 SGHVS, CDR2 FQNEAQ. The CDR3 is 20 amino acids. The CDR3 here is CASSFFPSARWPEWNTEAFF. Here the CDR3 DNA reads TGTGCCAGCAGCTTTTTTCCGAGCGCCCGGTGGCCCGAATGGAACACTGAAGCTTTCTTT.

The chain employs TRBV29-1 and TRBJ2-7, with D maybe TRBD2 (6 bases). Trimming cost V 7 bases and J 4 bases, with 23 bases left between them. The CDR3 has 15 residues. Germline V gives CDR1 SQVTM, CDR2 ANQGSEA. The CDR3 region is CSGFSGSKEGYEQYF. For the CDR3, the DNA is TGCAGCGGGTTTTCCGGGTCTAAGGAGGGATACGAGCAGTACTTC.

The rearrangement links TRBV10-1 to TRBJ1-1, with TRBD1 matching over 10 bases. This CDR3 comprises 16 residues. Germline assignment: CDR1 WNHNN and CDR2 SYGVQD (reference sequence). The V segment lost 0 bases and the J segment 5 bases; nucleotides outside the gene matches: 6. DNA of the CDR3: TGCGCCAGCAGTGAGTCGGGACAGGGGAAGAGGACTGAAGCTTTCTTT. Amino acid sequence: CASSESGQGKRTEAFF.

This clone was found once. This sequence joins TRBV5-1 and TRBJ1-1, with TRBD1 as a possible D gene (6 bases). The CDR3 has 15 amino acids. V was trimmed by 0 bases and J by 0 bases, leaving 9 bases between them. In germline, CDR1 is SGHRS, CDR2 YFSETQ. CDR3 in amino acids: CASSLGRDMNTEAFF. The CDR3 DNA reads TGCGCCAGCAGCTTGGGCAGGGACATGAACACTGAAGCTTTCTTT.

This chain links TRBV28 with TRBJ1-4; a possible D gene is TRBD1 (5 bases). CDR1 MDHEN and CDR2 SYDVKM come from the germline V gene. The V end lost 6 bases, the J end lost 6 bases, and 8 bases lay between the germline ends. The CDR3 consists of 12 residues. In DNA form, the CDR3 reads TGTGCCAGCAGCCTGACAGATGAAAAACTGTTTTTT. This encodes CASSLTDEKLFF. Drawing the rest from reference TRBV28 and TRBJ1-4, the complete variable domain is DVKVTQSSRYLVKRTGEKVFLECVQDMDHENMFWYRQDPGLGLRLIYFSYDVKMKEKGDIPEGYSVSREKKERFSLILESASTNQTSMYLCASSLTDEKLFFGSGTQLSVL.

This chain connects TRBV6-5 to TRBJ2-7; possible D gene TRBD2, 6 bases. Trimming cost V 4 bases and J 2 bases, with 18 bases left between them. Germline lookup yields CDR1 MNHEY and CDR2 SVGAGI. The CDR3 is made up of 16 amino acids. The CDR3 is CASSFLPSSVTYEQYF. Here the CDR3 DNA reads TGTGCCAGCAGTTTCCTCCCATCTAGCGTAACCTACGAGCAGTACTTC.

The chain is built from TRBV7-2 and TRBJ1-2; 7 nucleotides line up with TRBD1. This CDR3 contains 14 residues. V shed 1 base and J 2 bases; nucleotides not matched to a gene: 1. Germline CDR1 is SGHTA and CDR2 is FQGNSA. CDR3 loop: CASSLGQGNYGYTF. CDR3 nucleotides: TGTGCCAGCAGCTTAGGACAGGGAAACTATGGCTACACCTTC.

The chain has TRBV7-8 and TRBJ2-3; 13 bases fit TRBD2. Germline trimming cut 5 bases from V and 6 bases from J; bases unmatched to any gene: 5. The CDR3 loop spans 15 amino acids. The germline V gene has CDR1 SGHVS and CDR2 FQNEAQ. CDR3 sequence (DNA): TGTGCCAGCAGCCCGACTAGCGGGAGGTTCGATACGCAGTATTTT. This translates into CASSPTSGRFDTQYF. The full variable domain, in which reference TRBV7-8 and TRBJ2-3 provide the parts outside the CDR3, is GAGVSQSPRYKVAKRGQDVALRCDPISGHVSLFWYQQALGQGPEFLTYFQNEAQLDKSGLPSDRFFAERPEGSVSTLKIQRTQQEDSAVYLCASSPTSGRFDTQYFGPGTRLTVL.

This clone has only one observation. The chain couples TRBV7-7 to TRBJ2-5; perhaps TRBD2 as D (6 bases). V gave up 1 base and J gave up 1 base, with 10 bases separating them. The CDR3 has 15 amino acids. Germline lookup yields CDR1 SSHAT and CDR2 FNYEAQ (reference sequence). CDR3 in DNA: TGTGCCAGCAGCTTAGATCCTAGCGCCCAAGAGACCCAGTACTTC. Residues: CASSLDPSAQETQYF.

This chain joins TRBV4-1 and TRBJ1-2; 8 bases map to TRBD1. V shed 1 base, J shed 8 bases, and the junction held 3 bases outside the gene matches. The CDR3 length is 13 residues. Germline-derived CDR1 and CDR2 are MGHRA and YSYEKL. For the CDR3, the DNA is TGCGCCAGCAGCCAAGGGACAGGGAGAGGCTACACCTTC. Translated: CASSQGTGRGYTF.

The chain couples TRBV10-3 to TRBJ2-7; TRBD2 matches at 7 bases. Germline V gene lookup returns CDR1 ENHRY and CDR2 SYGVKD. The J segment lost 2 bases and the V segment lost 4 bases, leaving 8 bases of the junction unmatched. The CDR3 is made up of 15 amino acids. The chain's CDR3 is CAISVARTSPYEQYF. In DNA form, the CDR3 reads TGTGCCATCAGTGTAGCGCGGACTAGTCCCTACGAGCAGTACTTC.